The clone carrying this TCR beta chain occurred many times. Its target is unknown. Amplification of TCR beta CDR3 regions was performed using RNA transcripts as template. TCR CDR3 regions were first amplified by RT-PCR with HTBI primers. TCRdb re-called the multiplex PCR reads through MiXCR, storing one row per CDR3 protein. This sample has about 640,000 distinct CDR3 sequences, with around 21% found just once. Germline V gene lookup returns CDR1 SNHLY and CDR2 FYNNEI. The CDR3 spans 14 residues. Trimming left V 6 bases short and J 2 bases short, with 13 bases between. The sample comes from a study of T cells in Graves' hyperthyroidism and ophthalmopathy. Background on the study: It was at initial diagnosis, before any treatment, that peripheral blood was collected.

Study-wide findings and caveats: Peripheral blood also featured most of the thyroid clonotypes expanded above 0.001.

Researchers barred patients who had uncontrolled infection, other autoimmune disease, pregnancy or lactation. Thyroid ultrasound and orbital computed tomography, with clinical symptoms and serum thyroxine and TRAb, informed diagnoses. The sequence was collected from a man under 40 with Graves' ophthalmopathy. The sequencing input was blood. The rearrangement joins TRBV2 to TRBJ1-2, with D maybe TRBD1 (6 bases). DNA of the CDR3: TGTGCCAGCAGCGGAAGACAGGAGAACTATGGCTACACCTTC. This gives the protein CASSGRQENYGYTF.